These 22 T cell receptor beta chains were all obtained from the same sample, sequenced in a study of T cell responses to AZD1222 COVID-19 vaccine. TCRdb's copy holds only in-frame clones and misses some; the assay was immunoSEQ multiplex PCR. Of under 150,000 clones in the sample, approximately 90% are singletons; the top ten hold approximately 9%. Specimen: peripheral blood, collected 28 days after the second AZD1222 dose. These receptors all come from an adult who received the AZD1222 COVID-19 vaccine.

The chain couples TRBV7-2 to TRBJ1-2; 8 bases map to TRBD1. CDR3 size: 15 residues. Looked up from germline, CDR1 is SGHTA and CDR2 is FQGNSA. The ends lost 7 bases at V and 8 bases at J; junction bases unmatched: 15. The CDR3 loop reads CASNEPQGAVGGYTF. The CDR3 region has the DNA TGTGCCAGCAACGAACCTCAGGGGGCGGTAGGGGGCTACACCTTC.

The chain is built from TRBV24-1 and TRBJ1-2; D is unclear. CDR1 KGHDR and CDR2 SFDVKD come from the germline V gene. V was pared by 4 bases and J by 0 bases, with 8 bases between. The CDR3 consists of 14 residues. The CDR3: CATSDSPTNYGYTF. CDR3 nucleotide sequence: TGTGCCACCAGTGACAGTCCAACTAACTATGGCTACACCTTC.

Regarding this clone: One end of the junction varies from germline; a read error may be responsible. The chain recombines TRBV20-1 with TRBJ1-2; TRBD1 might be the D (5 bases). Germline CDR1 DFQATT, CDR2 SNEGSKA (reference sequence). The CDR3 runs to 11 residues. CDR3 in amino acids: CSARGGDPSAF. The CDR3 coding sequence is TGCAGTGCTAGAGGGGGGGACCCGTCAGCTTTC.

The chain is built from TRBV4-3 and TRBJ1-2; no definite D call. CDR1 is LGHNA and CDR2 is YSLEER in the germline V gene. This CDR3 spans 14 amino acids. V lost 0 bases, J lost 5 bases, and 10 bases lay in between. The CDR3 reads CASSQDTKSYGYTF. In DNA form, the CDR3 reads TGCGCCAGCAGCCAAGATACCAAGAGTTATGGCTACACCTTC.

This chain connects TRBV4-3 to TRBJ1-1; 8 positions agree with TRBD1. Per germline, CDR1 LGHNA and CDR2 YSLEER. V dropped 5 bases and J dropped 2; count of bases not matched to a gene: 7. This CDR3 comprises 15 residues. The chain's CDR3 is CASSFSGTGNTEAFF. CDR3 DNA: TGCGCCAGCAGCTTCTCCGGGACAGGAAACACTGAAGCTTTCTTT.

CDR3 sequence: CASSENSGLTNEKLFF. CDR3 bases: TGTGCCAGCAGTGAAAATTCCGGGCTAACTAATGAAAAACTGTTTTTT. This sequence joins TRBV2 and TRBJ1-4; D remains ambiguous. The CDR3 covers 16 residues. The germline CDR1 and CDR2 sequences are SNHLY and FYNNEI. Trimming took off 2 bases at V and 1 base at J, with 11 bases between the two ends.

This clone was recorded only once. This chain uses TRBV2 with TRBJ2-7, with 11 bases matching TRBD2. V shed 2 bases, J shed 0 bases, and the junction held 6 bases outside the gene matches. CDR1 is SNHLY, CDR2 FYNNEI, per germline. CDR3 size: 17 residues. The CDR3 reads CASSELGLAESSYEQYF. CDR3 nucleotide sequence: TGTGCCAGCAGTGAACTGGGACTAGCGGAAAGCTCCTACGAGCAGTACTTC.

The gene calls are TRBV7-2 and TRBJ1-2; no clear D gene. The germline V and J ends were trimmed by 1 base and 13 bases, with 16 bases remaining between them. The CDR3 length is 13 residues. Per the germline V gene, CDR1 is SGHTA and CDR2 is FQGNSA. CDR3 coding DNA: TGTGCCAGCAGCTTAGATCGGCAGGACCCGCTCACCTTC. Amino acid sequence: CASSLDRQDPLTF.

This chain uses TRBV7-9 with TRBJ2-2, with a weak D call TRBD2 (5 bases). Looked up from germline, CDR1 is SEHNR and CDR2 is FQNEAQ (reference sequence). There are 16 residues in the CDR3. Trimming took 1 base from V and 3 from J, leaving 12 bases between them. CDR3 nucleotide sequence: TGTGCCAGCAGCTTAGATCGGGGTTCCTACACCGGGGAGCTGTTTTTT. Translating it yields CASSLDRGSYTGELFF.

The chain is built from TRBV15 and TRBJ2-5; 7 bases fit TRBD1. Unmatched junction bases numbered 8, after V lost 4 bases and J lost 3 bases. Germline assignment: CDR1 LNHNV and CDR2 YYDKDF (reference sequence). The CDR3 contains 15 residues. Written as DNA, the CDR3 is TGTGCCACCAGCAAAGACAGGGTAGGAAAAGAGACCCAGTACTTC. This sequence encodes CATSKDRVGKETQYF.

The V and J genes are TRBV6-5 and TRBJ2-3; D is possibly TRBD2 (7 bases). V was pared by 6 bases and J by 4 bases, with 14 bases between. The CDR3 contains 14 residues. Germline V gene data show CDR1 as MNHEY and CDR2 as SVGAGI. The DNA for the CDR3 is TGTGCCAGCAGGGGGGGGCGCTTATCAGATACGCAGTATTTT. Its translation is CASRGGRLSDTQYF.

V is TRBV19 and J is TRBJ1-4, with TRBD1 as a possible D gene (5 bases). Looked up from germline, CDR1 is LNHDA and CDR2 is SQIVND (reference sequence). V lost 10 bases to trimming and J lost 3 bases, with 12 bases between them. The CDR3 is 13 residues long. The CDR3, as DNA: TGTGCCACCGGGGGACGGGCTAATGAAAAACTGTTTTTT. Translation: CATGGRANEKLFF.

The V call is TRBV3-1 (or the pseudogene TRBV3-2), the J call TRBJ2-2; 8 bases map to TRBD1. The germline CDR1 and CDR2 sequences are LGHDT and YNNKEL (reference sequence). Germline trimming cut 0 bases from V and 3 bases from J; bases unmatched to any gene: 3. The CDR3 length is 16 residues. CDR3 loop: CASSQDRGRDTGELFF. The CDR3 coding sequence is TGTGCCAGCAGCCAAGACAGGGGGCGCGACACCGGGGAGCTGTTTTTT.

The gene calls are TRBV28 and TRBJ2-1; 14 bases map to TRBD2. CDR3 length: 14 residues. CDR1 and CDR2 (germline): MDHEN, SYDVKM. J gave up 11 bases and V 5 bases, and 5 bases lay outside the gene matches. CDR3 DNA: TGTGCCAGCAGTCCCGGGACTAGCGGGGGTCAGCAGTTCTTC. This codes for CASSPGTSGGQQFF. Looking up the rest from reference TRBV28 and TRBJ2-1 gives the full variable domain: DVKVTQSSRYLVKRTGEKVFLECVQDMDHENMFWYRQDPGLGLRLIYFSYDVKMKEKGDIPEGYSVSREKKERFSLILESASTNQTSMYLCASSPGTSGGQQFFGPGTRLTVL.

V and J are TRBV7-2 and TRBJ1-3; D unresolved. Germline CDR1 SGHTA, CDR2 FQGNSA. CDR3 length equals 14 residues. The V and J ends lost 3 bases and 1 base respectively, with 7 bases between them. CDR3 sequence reads: CASSFGLSGNTIYF. The CDR3 DNA sequence: TGTGCCAGCAGCTTTGGCCTTTCTGGAAACACCATATATTTT.

The CDR3 coding sequence is TGCGCCAGCAGCCAAGAAGTCAGCCAGGGCTTGAATGAAAAACTGTTTTTT. As protein: CASSQEVSQGLNEKLFF. J is TRBJ1-4 and V is TRBV4-1, with a tentative D call TRBD1 (5 bases). Germline loops: CDR1 MGHRA, CDR2 YSYEKL. The CDR3 is made up of 17 amino acids. The V and J ends lost 0 bases and 5 bases respectively, with 16 bases between them.

V is TRBV15 and J is TRBJ1-4; possible D gene TRBD1, 5 bases. Germline V CDR1 and CDR2: LNHNV, YYDKDF (reference sequence). The CDR3 is made up of 17 amino acids. The V end lost 9 bases, the J end lost 2 bases, and 22 bases lay between the germline ends. The CDR3 spells CATRRDAESWTNEKLFF. As DNA, the CDR3 is TGTGCCACACGGCGGGACGCCGAGTCGTGGACTAATGAAAAACTGTTTTTT.

This chain connects TRBV19 to TRBJ2-3; D is undetermined. Looked up from germline, CDR1 is LNHDA and CDR2 is SQIVND (reference sequence). Trimming stripped 5 bases from V and 4 bases from J, with 10 bases between. This CDR3 has 13 residues. Here the CDR3 reads CASSLRVADTQYF. CDR3 DNA sequence: TGTGCCAGTAGTCTTAGGGTTGCAGATACGCAGTATTTT.

The CDR3 sequence: CATSATSGGEHISTDTQYF. In DNA, the CDR3 is TGTGCCACCAGTGCTACTAGCGGGGGAGAGCATATTAGCACAGATACGCAGTATTTT. V gene TRBV24-1 combines with J gene TRBJ2-3, with TRBD2 matching over 11 bases. Germline V gene sequence: CDR1 KGHDR, CDR2 SFDVKD. V lost 5 bases and J lost 0; bases outside the gene matches: 12. The CDR3 contains 19 residues.

This clone has more than one count but fewer than ten. The rearrangement links TRBV2 to TRBJ1-1; D unresolved. Between the trimmed V and J ends, which lost 10 bases and 1 base, there was a span of 13 bases. The V gene's germline CDR1 is SNHLY and CDR2 FYNNEI. The CDR3 is made up of 13 amino acids. The CDR3: CANQEGPNTEAFF. CDR3 sequence (DNA): TGTGCCAACCAAGAGGGCCCGAACACTGAAGCTTTCTTT.

This sequence joins TRBV19 and TRBJ1-2; 9 nucleotides agree with TRBD1. The CDR3 consists of 14 residues. J was trimmed by 6 bases and V by 6 bases; bases with no gene match: 8. CDR1 LNHDA and CDR2 SQIVND come from the germline V gene (reference sequence). The CDR3 loop is CASSRGQGTHGYTF. The CDR3 DNA reads as TGTGCCAGTAGCCGGGGACAGGGTACCCATGGCTACACCTTC.

The chain uses TRBV19 and TRBJ1-1; D is undetermined. Trimming took 3 bases from V and 2 from J, leaving 7 bases between them. From germline, CDR1 is LNHDA and CDR2 SQIVND (reference sequence). The CDR3 length is 13 residues. The CDR3 nucleotides are TGTGCCAGTAGTATTGCGGTAAACACTGAAGCTTTCTTT. This sequence encodes CASSIAVNTEAFF.